Shown below are 25 T cell receptor beta chains from a single sample sequenced in a study of T cell repertoires in cytomegalovirus infection. No antigen is known for these receptors. A single record per CDR3 protein comes from TCRdb applying MiXCR to the reads. The table lists under 450,000 distinct CDR3 sequences, about 35% of them singletons. Specimen: cultured PBMCs, collected from culture after CMV antigen stimulation. Receptors were obtained from a human donor in good health (CMV status not recorded). Some clones in this sample may be carry-over from other donors' samples.

This clonotype was detected only a few times. The chain carries TRBV3-1 and TRBJ2-7, with D maybe TRBD2 (6 bases). Germline V gives CDR1 LGHDT, CDR2 YNNKEL (reference sequence). This CDR3 spans 16 amino acids. Between the trimmed V and J ends, which lost 0 bases and 0 bases, there was a span of 12 bases. In nucleotides, the CDR3 is TGTGCCAGCAGCCAAGAATCGCGGGACCCCTCCTACGAGCAGTACTTC. Encoded protein: CASSQESRDPSYEQYF.

This chain connects TRBV7-9 to TRBJ2-7; TRBD1 might be the D (5 bases). Trimming took 5 bases from V and 5 from J, leaving 16 bases between them. The CDR3 consists of 14 residues. CDR1 and CDR2 (germline): SEHNR, FQNEAQ (reference sequence). CDR3 region: CASSPWGGRNEQYF. As DNA, the CDR3 is TGTGCCAGCAGCCCCTGGGGCGGTAGGAACGAGCAGTACTTC.

This chain uses TRBV27 with TRBJ1-2; unclear D gene. The CDR3 loop spans 14 amino acids. Germline V gene lookup returns CDR1 MNHEY and CDR2 SMNVEV (reference sequence). V lost 11 bases and J 4 bases, leaving 20 bases between the germline ends. CDR3 sequence (DNA): TGTGCCTCATCTACCGGTCAATCGATCTATGGCTACACCTTC. Its protein product is CASSTGQSIYGYTF.

The rearrangement joins TRBV30 to TRBJ1-5; D not resolved. The CDR3 consists of 14 residues. V dropped 3 bases and J dropped 4 bases, with 13 bases sitting between them. Germline loops: CDR1 GTSNPN, CDR2 SVGIG (reference sequence). The CDR3 protein is CAWSASRTNQPQHF. In DNA, the CDR3 is TGTGCCTGGAGCGCGTCAAGGACTAATCAGCCCCAGCATTTT.

This clonotype has more than one count but fewer than ten. The chain is built from TRBV5-5 and TRBJ2-1; unclear D gene. The germline gives CDR1 SGHKS, CDR2 YYEKEE (reference sequence). The V and J ends lost 2 bases and 8 bases respectively, with 8 bases between them. The CDR3 totals 12 residues. CDR3 sequence: CASSLREYEQFF. In DNA, the CDR3 is TGTGCCAGCAGCTTAAGGGAATATGAGCAGTTCTTC.

The chain has TRBV7-6 and TRBJ1-4, with 12 positions matching TRBD1. CDR1 and CDR2 (germline): SGHVS, FNYEAQ. The CDR3 runs 18 residues. Losses at the gene ends were 6 bases for V and 1 base for J; bases not matched to a gene: 9. As DNA, the CDR3 is TGTGCCAGCAGTCGGGACAGGGGGCGCATCGGAACTAATGAAAAACTGTTTTTT. Its protein product is CASSRDRGRIGTNEKLFF.

This clonotype has only one observation. This sequence joins TRBV7-9 and TRBJ2-3, with 9 bases matching TRBD2. The trim removed 5 bases at V and 2 bases at J, leaving 17 bases unmatched. CDR1 and CDR2 from the germline V gene are SEHNR and FQNEAQ (reference sequence). The CDR3 length is 19 residues. CDR3 coding DNA: TGTGCCAGCAGCCCCCACCGGACTAGCGTGCTTGTAGACACAGATACGCAGTATTTT. Its translation is CASSPHRTSVLVDTDTQYF.

The table lists this clonotype with a few counts. The chain has TRBV12-3 or TRBV12-4 and TRBJ1-6, with D possibly being TRBD1 (6 bases). The CDR3 covers 14 residues. Deletions cut 5 bases from V and 7 bases from J, with 12 bases between. The CDR3 coding sequence is TGTGCCAGCAGTAGGACAGTAGAAAATTCACCCCTCCACTTT. It translates to CASSRTVENSPLHF.

The rearrangement uses TRBV10-3 and TRBJ2-7, with a tentative D call TRBD2 (6 bases). V dropped 4 bases and J dropped 2 bases, with 9 bases sitting between them. CDR1 and CDR2 from the germline V gene are ENHRY and SYGVKD. This CDR3 has 13 amino acids. In DNA, the CDR3 is TGTGCCATCAGTGGCGGGGACCCCTACGAGCAGTACTTC. Protein: CAISGGDPYEQYF.

The J gene is TRBJ2-7, the V gene TRBV7-8; 7 nucleotides agree with TRBD2. V trimming: 5 bases; J trimming: 2 bases; junction bases outside the gene matches: 9. Germline assignment: CDR1 SGHVS and CDR2 FQNEAQ. The CDR3 has 15 amino acids. The CDR3 nucleotides are TGTGCCAGCAGCCTTGAAACCGGGACTACCTACGAGCAGTACTTC. Protein sequence: CASSLETGTTYEQYF. Based on the CDR3 plus reference TRBV7-8 and TRBJ2-7, the full variable domain is GAGVSQSPRYKVAKRGQDVALRCDPISGHVSLFWYQQALGQGPEFLTYFQNEAQLDKSGLPSDRFFAERPEGSVSTLKIQRTQQEDSAVYLCASSLETGTTYEQYFGPGTRLTVT.

This clonotype was recorded at least ten times. This sequence joins TRBV6-1 and TRBJ2-3; no definite D call. V was shortened by 5 bases and J by 8 bases, with 17 bases between the two germline ends. CDR1 and CDR2 (germline): MNHNS, SASEGT. The CDR3 is 14 residues long. CDR3 loop: CASSPGLPGGTQYF. CDR3 bases: TGTGCCAGCAGTCCGGGCCTCCCGGGCGGTACGCAGTATTTT.

This clonotype has just a few counts. The chain has TRBV20-1 and TRBJ2-3, with D perhaps TRBD2 (6 bases). Trimming pared 1 base from V and 5 bases from J, leaving 10 bases between. Germline V gives CDR1 DFQATT, CDR2 SNEGSKA (reference sequence). CDR3 length: 13 residues. The CDR3 is CSARVAGRDTQYF. For the CDR3, the DNA is TGCAGTGCTAGAGTGGCGGGACGAGATACGCAGTATTTT.

The chain uses TRBV6-6 and TRBJ2-7; 7 nucleotides match TRBD2. Germline V CDR1 and CDR2: MNHNY, SVGAGI (reference sequence). With 2 bases clipped from V and 2 bases from J, the junction kept 6 bases outside the gene matches. This CDR3 is 15 amino acids long. The CDR3 DNA follows: TGTGCCAGCAGTTACGGCGGGAGCTTCCCCTACGAGCAGTACTTC. Amino acids: CASSYGGSFPYEQYF.

The genes are TRBV10-3 and TRBJ2-3; 9 bases agree with TRBD1. Germline assignment: CDR1 ENHRY and CDR2 SYGVKD. The CDR3 covers 15 residues. V was clipped by 6 bases and J by 5 bases; unmatched bases: 9. The CDR3 nucleotides read TGTGCCATCAGCCCGGGACAGGGAAAAAAAGATACGCAGTATTTT. This gives the protein CAISPGQGKKDTQYF.

This rearrangement joins TRBV4-1 to TRBJ1-1; D is unresolved. The CDR3 length is 15 residues. The germline CDR1 and CDR2 sequences are MGHRA and YSYEKL. The ends were cut back, 0 bases at V and 2 bases at J, with 10 bases in the middle. The CDR3 here is CASSQDHSLNTEAFF. Here the CDR3 DNA reads TGCGCCAGCAGCCAAGATCACAGCCTTAACACTGAAGCTTTCTTT.

This clonotype has a handful of counts. As DNA, the CDR3 is TGCAGTGCCTTGGGCCAGGCCCAAGAGACCCAGTACTTC. Translated: CSALGQAQETQYF. The rearrangement joins TRBV20-1 to TRBJ2-5; D uncertain. The CDR3 runs 13 residues. Per the germline V gene, CDR1 is DFQATT and CDR2 is SNEGSKA (reference sequence). V was clipped by 6 bases and J by 1 base, with 12 bases between them.

This chain uses TRBV19 with TRBJ2-5; the D is unclear. The germline V and J ends were trimmed by 0 bases and 2 bases, with 1 base remaining between them. Germline V CDR1 and CDR2: LNHDA, SQIVND (reference sequence). The CDR3 runs 12 residues. The chain's CDR3 is CASSIDQETQYF. CDR3 nucleotide sequence: TGTGCCAGTAGTATAGATCAAGAGACCCAGTACTTC.

Only a few counts were recorded for this clonotype. This chain connects TRBV11-2 to TRBJ2-1; D unresolved. Germline CDR1 is SGHAT and CDR2 is FQNNGV. With 2 bases removed from V and 5 bases from J, the gap between germline ends came to 10 bases. This CDR3 has 14 amino acids. DNA of the CDR3: TGTGCCAGCAGCTTAACCGGACCGAACAATGAGCAGTTCTTC. This encodes CASSLTGPNNEQFF.

At least ten counts were recorded for this clonotype. The chain combines TRBV11-2 with TRBJ2-5; TRBD2 aligns across 12 bases. The trim removed 3 bases at V and 4 bases at J, leaving 12 bases unmatched. This CDR3 is built from 18 residues. Germline CDR1 is SGHAT and CDR2 is FQNNGV. CDR3 nucleotide sequence: TGTGCCAGCAGCTTTGCGTTTCGGCTAGCGGGAGGGACAGAGACCCAGTACTTC. This sequence encodes CASSFAFRLAGGTETQYF.

V gene TRBV6-5 combines with J gene TRBJ2-3, with D unresolved. Between the trimmed V and J ends, which lost 8 bases and 0 bases, there was a span of 12 bases. CDR1 and CDR2 from the germline V gene are MNHEY and SVGAGI. The CDR3 consists of 14 residues. CDR3 bases: TGTGCCAGCCGCCTGAGGCTTAGCACAGATACGCAGTATTTT. It is translated as CASRLRLSTDTQYF.

The rearrangement joins TRBV6-1 to TRBJ2-7, with D maybe TRBD2 (5 bases). Trimming removed 6 bases at V and 3 bases at J, with 9 bases between. The germline V gene has CDR1 MNHNS and CDR2 SASEGT. The CDR3 runs 12 residues. The CDR3 reads CASSERYYEQYF. CDR3 DNA: TGTGCCAGCAGCGAGCGGTACTACGAGCAGTACTTC.

J is TRBJ1-4 and V is TRBV12-3 or TRBV12-4; D is perhaps TRBD1 (6 bases). V gave up 3 bases and J gave up 4 bases, with 9 bases separating them. CDR3 length: 14 amino acids. CDR3 in DNA: TGTGCCAGCAGTTTGGGGGCGGTTAATGAAAAACTGTTTTTT. The encoded protein is CASSLGAVNEKLFF.

V gene TRBV11-3 combines with J gene TRBJ2-3; 9 bases align to TRBD2. CDR3 length: 16 residues. Germline trimming cut 2 bases from V and 0 bases from J; bases unmatched to any gene: 3. The germline gives CDR1 SGHNT, CDR2 YENEEA. The chain's CDR3 is CASSLRLAESTDTQYF. The CDR3 coding sequence is TGTGCCAGCAGCTTAAGACTAGCGGAAAGCACAGATACGCAGTATTTT. Supplemented by reference TRBV11-3 and TRBJ2-3, the full variable domain reads EAGVVQSPRYKIIEKKQPVAFWCNPISGHNTLYWYLQNLGQGPELLIRYENEEAVDDSQLPKDRFSAERLKGVDSTLKIQPAELGDSAVYLCASSLRLAESTDTQYFGPGTRLTVL.

The chain combines TRBV6-5 with TRBJ2-7; maybe TRBD1 (6 bases). This CDR3 has 15 residues. Germline lookup yields CDR1 MNHEY and CDR2 SVGAGI. Trimming pared 0 bases from V and 3 bases from J, leaving 12 bases between. The CDR3 region has the DNA TGTGCCAGCAGTTACTCTAGGACAGTTATCTACGAGCAGTACTTC. Translation gives CASSYSRTVIYEQYF.

The sample holds a few counts of this clonotype. V gene TRBV6-2 or TRBV6-3 combines with J gene TRBJ2-7, with D unresolved. The CDR3 is 13 residues long. Trimming left V 4 bases short and J 2 bases short, with 9 bases between. Germline values: CDR1 MNHEY, CDR2 SVGEGT. The CDR3 sequence is CASSSWAPYEQYV. The CDR3 nucleotides read TGTGCCAGCAGTTCATGGGCCCCCTACGAGCAGTACGTC.